Each of the 18 T cell receptor beta chains below was sequenced from the same sample in a study of blood T cell repertoires in COVID-19. Repertoires were generated with immunoSEQ multiplex PCR, while TCRdb's copy carries only in-frame clones and drops some. The profile shows about 200,000 clones, 75% to 85% of them singletons. Sequencing was carried out using PBMCs or T cells enriched from blood (not recorded which). These receptors all come from a woman between 35 and 50 years old with acute COVID-19.

To note about this clone: Other DNA sequences from this sample encode an identical CDR3 as well. The genes are TRBV19 and TRBJ1-1; 7 bases map to TRBD1. This CDR3 comprises 13 residues. The germline gives CDR1 LNHDA, CDR2 SQIVND (reference sequence). Trimming took 3 bases from V and 3 from J; bases not matched to a gene: 1. The CDR3 coding sequence is TGTGCCAGTAGTATCCAGGGGGACACTGAAGCTTTCTTT. Encoded protein: CASSIQGDTEAFF.

This clone was seen a few times. This chain connects TRBV6-4 to TRBJ2-2; TRBD2 is a possible D gene (5 bases). This CDR3 region has 14 residues. Germline lookup yields CDR1 MRHNA and CDR2 SNTAGT. Trimming took 2 bases from V and 4 from J, leaving 8 bases between them. The CDR3 protein is CASSDTAATGELFF. CDR3 bases: TGTGCCAGCAGTGACACAGCGGCCACCGGGGAGCTGTTTTTT.

The chain links TRBV7-8 to TRBJ2-1; 8 nucleotides match TRBD1. This CDR3 has 17 residues. V shed 1 base, J shed 8 bases, and the junction held 13 bases outside the gene matches. Germline V gives CDR1 SGHVS, CDR2 FQNEAQ. CDR3 in amino acids: CASSLGEDRGWSYEQFF. The CDR3 bases are TGTGCCAGCAGCTTAGGCGAAGACAGGGGATGGTCATATGAGCAGTTCTTC.

The chain recombines TRBV10-2 with TRBJ2-5, with 11 bases identical to TRBD2. Germline CDR1 and CDR2: WSHSY and SAAADI. Germline trimming cut 7 bases from V and 2 bases from J; bases unmatched to any gene: 9. This CDR3 is built from 16 residues. In DNA, the CDR3 is TGCGCCAGCACTCGGGCTAGCGGGGGGAGTCAAGAGACCCAGTACTTC. Protein: CASTRASGGSQETQYF.

This rearrangement joins TRBV10-3 to TRBJ2-6; D call uncertain. Germline values: CDR1 ENHRY, CDR2 SYGVKD. CDR3 size: 15 residues. Trimming took 7 bases from V and 0 from J, leaving 10 bases between them. CDR3 in DNA: TGTGCCATCAACGAACAGCTCTCTGGGGCCAACGTCCTGACTTTC. This translates into CAINEQLSGANVLTF.

Here the CDR3 DNA reads TGTGCCAGCAGTTCGAACAGGGGGGGGACCGGGGAGCTGTTTTTT. Protein product: CASSSNRGGTGELFF. The chain links TRBV11-2 to TRBJ2-2; TRBD1 might be the D (8 bases). V was trimmed by 6 bases and J by 5 bases, leaving 16 bases between them. CDR1 and CDR2 (germline): SGHAT, FQNNGV. The CDR3 is 15 residues long.

This clone appeared many times. The chain employs TRBV28 and TRBJ2-3; no clear D. The germline CDR1 and CDR2 sequences are MDHEN and SYDVKM. V gave up 3 bases and J gave up 1 base, with 8 bases separating them. The CDR3 runs 14 residues. As DNA, the CDR3 is TGTGCCAGCAGTTTTCTGAGTGGCACAGATACGCAGTATTTT. Encoded protein: CASSFLSGTDTQYF. The full variable domain, in which reference TRBV28 and TRBJ2-3 provide the parts outside the CDR3, is DVKVTQSSRYLVKRTGEKVFLECVQDMDHENMFWYRQDPGLGLRLIYFSYDVKMKEKGDIPEGYSVSREKKERFSLILESASTNQTSMYLCASSFLSGTDTQYFGPGTRLTVL.

This rearrangement joins TRBV7-2 to TRBJ1-6; D is unclear. Trimming left V 3 bases short and J 9 bases short, with 12 bases between. This CDR3 has 14 amino acids. Per the germline V gene, CDR1 is SGHTA and CDR2 is FQGNSA. CDR3 DNA sequence: TGTGCCAGCAGCTTGCAGCGGGCTGGTTCACCCCTCCACTTT. Translating it yields CASSLQRAGSPLHF. The entire variable domain, with the rest obtained from reference TRBV7-2 and TRBJ1-6, is as follows: GAGVSQSPSNKVTEKGKDVELRCDPISGHTALYWYRQSLGQGLEFLIYFQGNSAPDKSGLPSDRFSAERTGGSVSTLTIQRTQQEDSAVYLCASSLQRAGSPLHFGNGTRLTVT.

The genes are TRBV6-2 or TRBV6-3 and TRBJ1-4; D is perhaps TRBD1 (6 bases). The V gene's germline CDR1 is MNHEY and CDR2 SVGEGT. Trimming stripped 6 bases from V and 7 bases from J, with 21 bases between. The CDR3 totals 16 residues. The CDR3 protein is CASSTSGGGSSEKLFF. CDR3 in DNA: TGTGCCAGCAGCACATCTGGCGGGGGCTCAAGTGAAAAACTGTTTTTT.

The chain recombines TRBV7-8 with TRBJ1-1, with 11 bases lining up with TRBD1. Unmatched junction bases numbered 6, after V lost 4 bases and J lost 2 bases. CDR3 size: 16 residues. CDR1 and CDR2 from the germline V gene are SGHVS and FQNEAQ. CDR3 sequence reads: CASSSRDRGSNTEAFF. In DNA form, the CDR3 reads TGTGCCAGCAGCTCCCGGGACAGGGGGTCCAACACTGAAGCTTTCTTT.

The V gene is TRBV7-9, the J gene TRBJ1-4, with TRBD1 identical over 9 bases. Germline lookup yields CDR1 SEHNR and CDR2 FQNEAQ (reference sequence). The CDR3 spans 14 residues. With V trimmed by 5 bases and J by 8 bases, 6 bases remained unmatched. DNA of the CDR3: TGTGCCAGCAGCCAAGGACAGGGGAGAGAAAAACTGTTTTTT. This sequence encodes CASSQGQGREKLFF.

The chain uses TRBV6-1 and TRBJ1-3; D is possibly TRBD1 (5 bases). The CDR3 sequence is 14 residues long. Between the trimmed V and J ends, which lost 2 bases and 2 bases, there was a span of 7 bases. Germline V CDR1 and CDR2: MNHNS, SASEGT. The CDR3 DNA follows: TGTGCCAGCAGTGAACAGGGAACTGGAAACACCATATATTTT. Its protein is CASSEQGTGNTIYF.

CDR3 DNA sequence: TGCGCCAGCAGCTGGGGACTAGCGGGAGGGACTTCCCCCTACGAGCAGTACTTC. It codes for CASSWGLAGGTSPYEQYF. The chain links TRBV5-1 to TRBJ2-7, with 16 bases that match TRBD2. Germline lookup yields CDR1 SGHRS and CDR2 YFSETQ. This CDR3 spans 18 amino acids. Trimming removed 3 bases from V and 2 bases from J; junction bases left unmatched: 8.

This clone has a handful of counts. The chain has TRBV30 and TRBJ1-5; a weak D match, TRBD1 (5 bases). Germline loops: CDR1 GTSNPN, CDR2 SVGIG (reference sequence). The CDR3 spans 13 residues. With 4 bases removed from V and 1 base from J, the gap between germline ends came to 8 bases. The CDR3 DNA is TGTGCCTGGAATGGGGCCAGCAATCAGCCCCAGCATTTT. Residues: CAWNGASNQPQHF.

This clone was counted between two and nine times. The chain employs TRBV10-1 and TRBJ1-2; weak D call: TRBD1 (5 bases). Germline-derived CDR1 and CDR2 are WNHNN and SYGVQD (reference sequence). Trimming stripped 8 bases from V and 1 base from J, with 20 bases between. This CDR3 has 16 residues. The CDR3 nucleotides read TGCGCCAGCCGTGGCAGGCGGCGGGGCCTTAACTATGGCTACACCTTC. Amino acids: CASRGRRRGLNYGYTF.

The chain recombines TRBV27 with TRBJ2-7; 10 bases line up with TRBD2. Unmatched junction bases numbered 3, after V lost 7 bases and J lost 0 bases. CDR1 MNHEY and CDR2 SMNVEV come from the germline V gene (reference sequence). There are 14 residues in the CDR3. CDR3 bases: TGTGCCAGCATGAGCGGGAGGGCCTCCTACGAGCAGTACTTC. This sequence encodes CASMSGRASYEQYF.

The J gene is TRBJ2-7, the V gene TRBV2; the match to TRBD2 covers 11 bases. CDR3 length: 15 amino acids. The germline V gene has CDR1 SNHLY and CDR2 FYNNEI. J was trimmed by 1 base and V by 4 bases; bases with no gene match: 3. CDR3 bases: TGTGCCAGCAGTGGGTCTAGCGGGAGGTCCTACGAGCAGTACTTC. Protein sequence: CASSGSSGRSYEQYF. Variable domain in full (rest from reference TRBV2 and TRBJ2-7): EPEVTQTPSHQVTQMGQEVILRCVPISNHLYFYWYRQILGQKVEFLVSFYNNEISEKSEIFDDQFSVERPDGSNFTLKIRSTKLEDSAMYFCASSGSSGRSYEQYFGPGTRLTVT.

The V call is TRBV19, the J call TRBJ1-5, with 7 bases matching TRBD1. The germline gives CDR1 LNHDA, CDR2 SQIVND (reference sequence). V gave up 8 bases and J gave up 6 bases; unmatched junction bases: 10. The CDR3 length is 14 residues. In DNA, the CDR3 is TGTGCCAGTGTGACCCGACAGGGAAGTCAGCCCCAGCATTTT. Residues: CASVTRQGSQPQHF.